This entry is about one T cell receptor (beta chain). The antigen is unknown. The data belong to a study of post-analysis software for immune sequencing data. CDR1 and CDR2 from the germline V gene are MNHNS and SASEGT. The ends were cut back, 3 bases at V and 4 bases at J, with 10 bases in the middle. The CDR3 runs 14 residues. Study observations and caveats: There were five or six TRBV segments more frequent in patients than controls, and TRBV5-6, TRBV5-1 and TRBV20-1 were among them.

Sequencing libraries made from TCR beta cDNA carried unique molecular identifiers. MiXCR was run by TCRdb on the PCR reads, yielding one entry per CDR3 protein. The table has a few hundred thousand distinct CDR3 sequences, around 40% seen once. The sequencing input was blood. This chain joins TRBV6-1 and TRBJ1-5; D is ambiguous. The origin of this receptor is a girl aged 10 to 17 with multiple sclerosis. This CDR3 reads CASSDRWSNQPQHF. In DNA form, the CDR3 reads TGTGCCAGCAGTGACAGGTGGAGTAATCAGCCCCAGCATTTT.